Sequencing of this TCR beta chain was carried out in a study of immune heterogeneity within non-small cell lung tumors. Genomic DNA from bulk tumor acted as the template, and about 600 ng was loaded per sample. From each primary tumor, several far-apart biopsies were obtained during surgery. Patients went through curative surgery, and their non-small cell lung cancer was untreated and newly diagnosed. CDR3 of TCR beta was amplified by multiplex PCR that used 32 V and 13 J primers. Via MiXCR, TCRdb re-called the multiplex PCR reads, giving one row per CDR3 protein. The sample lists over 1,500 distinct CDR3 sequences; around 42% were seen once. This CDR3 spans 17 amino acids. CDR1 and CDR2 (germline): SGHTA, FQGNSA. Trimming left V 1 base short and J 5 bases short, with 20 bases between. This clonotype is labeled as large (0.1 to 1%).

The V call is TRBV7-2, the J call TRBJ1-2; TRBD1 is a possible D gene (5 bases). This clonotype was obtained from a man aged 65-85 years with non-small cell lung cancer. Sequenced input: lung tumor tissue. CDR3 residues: CASSLDRQATPGYGYTF. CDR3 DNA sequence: TGTGCCAGCAGCTTAGACAGGCAGGCGACCCCGGGGTATGGCTACACCTTC.